Below, 2 T cell receptor beta chains from the same sample are listed, as sequenced in a study of T cells in Graves' hyperthyroidism and ophthalmopathy. TCR beta CDR3 regions were amplified from RNA transcripts. The HTBI set primed first-round TCR CDR3 RT-PCR. TCRdb re-called the multiplex PCR reads with MiXCR, one entry per CDR3 protein. The sample consists of about 640,000 distinct CDR3 sequences, 45% of them appearing once. What was sequenced was peripheral blood or thyroid tissue (not recorded which). The receptor set was obtained from an adult man with Graves' disease, either hyperthyroidism or ophthalmopathy (not recorded which).

This clonotype has a count of ten or more. The rearrangement links TRBV20-1 to TRBJ2-7; possibly TRBD2 for D (6 bases). CDR1 is DFQATT, CDR2 SNEGSKA, per germline (reference sequence). The V end lost 6 bases, the J end lost 4 bases, and 10 bases lay between the germline ends. The CDR3 consists of 11 residues. The CDR3 DNA sequence: TGCAGTGCCGGAGGGGTTTACGAGCAGTACTTC. Amino acid sequence: CSAGGVYEQYF.

A few counts support this clonotype. The J gene is TRBJ2-7, the V gene TRBV7-9, with TRBD1 identical over 8 bases. Trimming at V came to 5 bases and at J to 0 bases, leaving 6 bases not matched to a gene. Germline V gene sequence: CDR1 SEHNR, CDR2 FQNEAQ (reference sequence). CDR3 size: 15 residues. The CDR3 DNA sequence: TGTGCCAGCAGCCAGACAGGGGCGGACTCCTACGAGCAGTACTTC. Translation gives CASSQTGADSYEQYF.